Below, 22 T cell receptor beta chains from the same sample are listed, as sequenced in a study of cytomegalovirus exposure and HLA in healthy donors. Amplification used 60 Vbeta primers and 13 Jbeta primers. Libraries were prepared by immunoSEQ multiplex PCR; TCRdb keeps only in-frame clonotypes and omits some of them. The sample lists about 76,000 clones, roughly 76% occurring once. Specimen: PBMCs. The receptors here all came from a male donor in good health and CMV-seropositive.

The V call is TRBV6-1, the J call TRBJ2-7; the D gene is possibly TRBD2 (6 bases). Germline V gene lookup returns CDR1 MNHNS and CDR2 SASEGT. There are 12 residues in the CDR3. Trimming stripped 6 bases from V and 4 bases from J, with 10 bases between. CDR3 in amino acids: CASSRELYEQYF. The DNA of the CDR3 is TGTGCCAGCAGCCGGGAGCTATACGAGCAGTACTTC.

This clone came up once. The gene calls are TRBV2 and TRBJ2-2; tentatively, D is TRBD2 (6 bases). Trimming pared 5 bases from V and 0 bases from J, leaving 7 bases between. The CDR3 extends over 14 amino acids. In germline, CDR1 is SNHLY, CDR2 FYNNEI. CDR3 protein: CASSRGTNTGELFF. CDR3 in DNA: TGTGCCAGCAGTCGGGGGACGAACACCGGGGAGCTGTTTTTT.

The rearrangement uses TRBV5-6 and TRBJ2-1; 15 bases are shared with TRBD2. The junction had 10 bases not matched to a gene; V was cut back by 0 bases and J by 9 bases. This CDR3 region has 18 residues. Germline V gene lookup returns CDR1 SGHDT and CDR2 YYEEEE. CDR3 amino acids: CASSLVGLAGGPSGEQFF. CDR3 coding DNA: TGTGCCAGCAGCTTGGTTGGACTAGCGGGAGGGCCTTCTGGTGAGCAGTTCTTC.

The rearrangement joins TRBV4-1 to TRBJ2-3; tentatively, D is TRBD2 (6 bases). Germline V gene lookup returns CDR1 MGHRA and CDR2 YSYEKL. V lost 0 bases to trimming and J lost 0 bases, with 13 bases between them. The CDR3 has 17 amino acids. CDR3 amino acids: CASSQESAGPSTDTQYF. CDR3 coding DNA: TGCGCCAGCAGCCAAGAGTCCGCGGGGCCAAGCACAGATACGCAGTATTTT.

V gene TRBV30 combines with J gene TRBJ2-3; 8 positions agree with TRBD2. CDR3 size: 22 residues. V lost 0 bases, J lost 2 bases, and 25 bases stayed unmatched. Germline-derived CDR1 and CDR2 are GTSNPN and SVGIG (reference sequence). In DNA form, the CDR3 reads TGTGCCTGGAGTGTAGGATTACGCATACTGCGGGGGGCCCTGAACGACACAGATACGCAGTATTTT. It translates to CAWSVGLRILRGALNDTDTQYF.

The chain couples TRBV27 to TRBJ2-5; TRBD1 aligns across 8 bases. This CDR3 region has 14 residues. Germline CDR1 reads MNHEY; CDR2 reads SMNVEV (reference sequence). Trimming took 5 bases from V and 1 from J; bases not matched to a gene: 3. For the CDR3, the DNA is TGTGCCAGCAGTCTGACAGGGGCCCAAGAGACCCAGTACTTC. Amino acids: CASSLTGAQETQYF.

V and J are TRBV18 and TRBJ1-5; 8 bases match TRBD1. V lost 0 bases, J lost 9 bases, and 10 bases stayed unmatched. CDR1 KGHSH and CDR2 LQKENI come from the germline V gene. The CDR3 is 16 residues long. CDR3 nucleotides: TGTGCCAGCTCACCACCAGGACAGGGTGCAATGGGGCCCCAGCATTTT. It encodes CASSPPGQGAMGPQHF. Based on the CDR3 plus reference TRBV18 and TRBJ1-5, the full variable domain is NAGVMQNPRHLVRRRGQEARLRCSPMKGHSHVYWYRQLPEEGLKFMVYLQKENIIDESGMPKERFSAEFPKEGPSILRIQQVVRGDSAAYFCASSPPGQGAMGPQHFGDGTRLSIL.

This CDR3 reads CASSSGTSGAYEQYF. Here the CDR3 DNA reads TGTGCCAGCAGCTCCGGGACTAGCGGTGCCTACGAGCAGTACTTC. The chain recombines TRBV7-9 with TRBJ2-7; 11 bases are a match to TRBD2. From germline, CDR1 is SEHNR and CDR2 FQNEAQ (reference sequence). This CDR3 has 15 amino acids. Trimming took 4 bases from V and 2 from J; bases not matched to a gene: 4.

This clone has just a few counts. The chain carries TRBV27 and TRBJ2-3; 7 bases line up with TRBD2. CDR1 MNHEY and CDR2 SMNVEV come from the germline V gene (reference sequence). The CDR3 is 17 amino acids. V lost 4 bases, J lost 4 bases, and 14 bases stayed unmatched. DNA for the CDR3: TGTGCCAGCAGTTCTTGGCTAGCGGCCCCGGCGCCAGATACGCAGTATTTT. Protein product: CASSSWLAAPAPDTQYF.

The chain carries TRBV15 and TRBJ2-1; 9 bases fit TRBD2. The V segment lost 1 base and the J segment 7 bases; nucleotides outside the gene matches: 5. The CDR3 consists of 15 residues. Germline values: CDR1 LNHNV, CDR2 YYDKDF (reference sequence). The CDR3 is CATSRVIAGDNEQFF. The CDR3 DNA is TGTGCCACCAGCAGAGTGATAGCGGGAGATAATGAGCAGTTCTTC.

V usage is TRBV23-1 and J usage is TRBJ2-6; 8 nucleotides agree with TRBD1. Being an ORF, TRBV23-1 has a function that is uncertain. This CDR3 is 16 amino acids long. The junction had 3 bases not matched to a gene; V was cut back by 3 bases and J by 2 bases. The CDR3 spells CASSHLQGAGANVLTF. The CDR3 DNA reads as TGCGCCAGCAGTCACTTACAGGGGGCTGGGGCCAACGTCCTGACTTTC.

This clone occurred a few times. The V and J genes are TRBV21-1 and TRBJ2-4; TRBD1, the D gene given by the table, was not confirmed from the DNA. TRBV21-1 is a known pseudogene. The CDR3 runs 23 residues. The CDR3 sequence: CASSKGVSWGPGQGRGAKNIQYF. The CDR3 DNA sequence: TGTGCCAGCAGCAAAGGGGTATCGTGGGGCCCGGGACAGGGGAGGGGAGCCAAAAACATTCAGTACTTC.

V and J are TRBV5-1 and TRBJ2-7; possibly TRBD1 for D (5 bases). V was pared by 2 bases and J by 0 bases, with 12 bases between. Germline CDR1 is SGHRS and CDR2 is YFSETQ. CDR3 size: 15 residues. In nucleotides, the CDR3 is TGCGCCAGCAGCTTCGGTCGGACAAGCTCCTACGAGCAGTACTTC. As protein: CASSFGRTSSYEQYF.

The rearrangement joins TRBV5-6 to TRBJ2-7; TRBD2 aligns across 10 bases. The CDR3 length is 16 residues. The trim removed 9 bases at V and 2 bases at J, leaving 14 bases unmatched. Germline CDR1 reads SGHDT; CDR2 reads YYEEEE. CDR3 sequence: CATTPASGSLPYEQYF. CDR3 coding DNA: TGTGCCACCACCCCAGCTAGCGGGAGTCTCCCCTACGAGCAGTACTTC.

This clone was recorded a few times. The gene calls are TRBV5-1 and TRBJ2-5, with 9 bases fitting TRBD1. The tail of the sequence fits TRBJ2-7 better, so the J call may be wrong. There are 17 residues in the CDR3. CDR1 is SGHRS, CDR2 YFSETQ, per germline. The CDR3 loop is CASSKKNPGQGSYEQYF. CDR3 bases: TGCGCCAGCAGCAAAAAGAATCCGGGACAGGGTTCCTACGAGCAGTACTTC.

This chain uses TRBV4-2 with TRBJ2-7; 14 bases align to TRBD2. Germline trimming cut 2 bases from V and 6 bases from J; bases unmatched to any gene: 3. The CDR3 covers 15 residues. Germline CDR1 LGHNA, CDR2 YNFKEQ. This chain's CDR3 is CASSQRGLAGAEQYF. The CDR3 nucleotides are TGTGCCAGCAGCCAAAGGGGACTAGCGGGAGCCGAGCAGTACTTC.

The V and J genes are TRBV28 and TRBJ2-5; 11 bases map to TRBD1. Germline loops: CDR1 MDHEN, CDR2 SYDVKM. Germline trimming cut 6 bases from V and 11 bases from J; bases unmatched to any gene: 17. The CDR3 consists of 16 residues. The CDR3 DNA reads as TGTGCCAGCAGCTCGATCGGGACAGGGGGATACGGGAAGCAGTACTTC. This translates into CASSSIGTGGYGKQYF.

This chain links TRBV2 with TRBJ1-5; 9 nucleotides align to TRBD1. The length of the CDR3 is 14 residues. The ends lost 6 bases at V and 8 bases at J; junction bases unmatched: 8. Germline V lookup: CDR1 SNHLY, CDR2 FYNNEI. For the CDR3, the DNA is TGTGCCAGCAGAGATAGGACAGGGGTCGAGCCCCAGCATTTT. Protein sequence: CASRDRTGVEPQHF.

This clone was counted only a few times. The J gene is TRBJ2-5, the V gene TRBV7-9; D is possibly TRBD1 (5 bases). This CDR3 is built from 13 residues. Germline lookup yields CDR1 SEHNR and CDR2 FQNEAQ (reference sequence). Trimming removed 5 bases from V and 5 bases from J, with 12 bases in between. The CDR3 region is CASSPGAAETQYF. The CDR3 region has the DNA TGTGCCAGCAGCCCTGGGGCGGCGGAGACCCAGTACTTC.

In its sample, this clone was seen once. V gene TRBV2 combines with J gene TRBJ2-5; 7 positions agree with TRBD1. The tail of the sequence fits TRBJ2-7 better, so the J call may be wrong. CDR1 and CDR2 (germline): SNHLY, FYNNEI. The CDR3 totals 15 residues. CDR3 residues: CASILDRASSYEQYF. The CDR3 DNA reads TGTGCCAGCATCCTAGACAGGGCGAGCTCCTACGAGCAGTACTTC.

This clone came up once. The chain carries TRBV4-1 and TRBJ1-5; TRBD1 aligns across 7 bases. The CDR3 sequence is 17 residues long. The germline CDR1 and CDR2 sequences are MGHRA and YSYEKL. The V and J ends lost 0 bases and 4 bases, in that order; junction bases with no gene match: 9. CDR3 in DNA: TGCGCCAGCAGCCAAGATCCTCTGAGGGGGCGGAATCAGCCCCAGCATTTT. It encodes CASSQDPLRGRNQPQHF.

A single count supports this clone. The V and J genes are TRBV7-8 and TRBJ2-5; 11 bases fit TRBD2. V was pared by 5 bases and J by 6 bases, with 8 bases of the junction left unmatched. This CDR3 has 15 residues. Germline V gene sequence: CDR1 SGHVS, CDR2 FQNEAQ. Here the CDR3 DNA reads TGTGCCAGCAGCACCCGGACTAGCGGGTGGCAGACCCAGTACTTC. It specifies CASSTRTSGWQTQYF.